This T cell receptor (beta chain) was sequenced for a study of T cells after yellow fever vaccination. TCRdb fed the 5' RACE reads into MiXCR, producing one record per CDR3 protein. The top ten hold roughly a sixth of the sample, which has some 560,000 distinct CDR3 sequences, 17% seen once. General study results and limits: CD4 and CD8 compartments shared a small share of clonotypes, likely from convergent recombination.

Looked up from germline, CDR1 is LGHNA and CDR2 is YSLEER. The V end lost 5 bases, the J end lost 11 bases, and 12 bases lay between the germline ends. The CDR3 runs 11 residues. This clonotype was seen a handful of times. What it binds is not known. The receptor was derived from a young man who received the YFV17D yellow fever vaccine. Material: PBMCs, obtained 4 to 6 days after the first yellow fever vaccination. The chain recombines TRBV4-3 with TRBJ1-1, with D maybe TRBD1 (5 bases). CDR3 region: CASSYRDQAFF. CDR3 sequence (DNA): TGCGCCAGCAGCTACCGGGACCAGGCTTTCTTT.